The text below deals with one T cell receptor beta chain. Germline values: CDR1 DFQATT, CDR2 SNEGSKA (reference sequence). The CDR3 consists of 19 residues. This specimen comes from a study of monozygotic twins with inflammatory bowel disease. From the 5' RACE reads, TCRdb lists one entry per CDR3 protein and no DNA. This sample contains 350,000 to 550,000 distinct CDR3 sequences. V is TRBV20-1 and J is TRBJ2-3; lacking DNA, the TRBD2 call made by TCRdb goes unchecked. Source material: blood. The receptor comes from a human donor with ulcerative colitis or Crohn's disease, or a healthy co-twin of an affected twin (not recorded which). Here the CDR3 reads CSASGSSGDKKYSTDTLYF.